This T cell receptor beta chain appears in the sequencing data of a study of blood T cells in healthy people across ages. Trimming cost V 6 bases and J 4 bases; bases outside gene matches: 9. There are 16 residues in the CDR3. This clonotype showed up many times. Alongside a J-beta primer mix, a sample-barcoded 5' primer served in a second PCR lasting about 7 to 12 cycles. TCRdb passed the 5' RACE reads through MiXCR, listing each CDR3 protein once. There are just under 750,000 distinct CDR3 sequences in the sample; about a fifth occur only once, and 20% to 25% lies in the top ten. This TCR was recovered from a man aged 70 or older in good health. The V and J genes are TRBV12-3 or TRBV12-4 and TRBJ2-1, with TRBD2 identical over 10 bases. The sample taken for sequencing was blood. CDR3 in amino acids: CASSSLTSGPYNEQFF. The CDR3 bases are TGTGCCAGCAGCTCCTTGACTAGCGGGCCTTACAATGAGCAGTTCTTC.